The 5 T cell receptor beta chains in this list originate from one sample, sequenced in a study of PD-1 blockade in classical Hodgkin lymphoma. The time point: cycle 4 day 1 (C4D1), after more than five weeks of nivolumab. Each patient's relapse followed autologous stem cell transplantation, and brentuximab vedotin exposure varied. Out of thawed PBMCs, magnetic negative selection purified CD4+ T cells. Libraries were prepared by immunoSEQ multiplex PCR; TCRdb keeps only in-frame clonotypes and omits some of them. The sample lists 10,000 or so clones, approximately 80% occurring once. Sequenced here: CD4+ T cells from blood, sampled before the fourth cycle of nivolumab. These receptors were taken from a human donor with classical Hodgkin lymphoma.

The chain has TRBV5-1 and TRBJ2-1; 8 bases are shared with TRBD1. Germline V gene data show CDR1 as SGHRS and CDR2 as YFSETQ. The CDR3 extends over 16 amino acids. The V segment lost 4 bases and the J segment 2 bases; nucleotides outside the gene matches: 8. CDR3 DNA sequence: TGCGCCAGCAGCGTAGCGACAGGGGCAGCCTACAATGAGCAGTTCTTC. As protein: CASSVATGAAYNEQFF.

V is TRBV19 and J is TRBJ1-2; TRBD1 aligns across 9 bases. Trimming at V came to 3 bases and at J to 5 bases, leaving 10 bases not matched to a gene. The CDR3 is 16 amino acids. The germline V gene encodes CDR1 LNHDA and CDR2 SQIVND (reference sequence). The CDR3 is CASSIGGDRDAYGYTF. Here the CDR3 DNA reads TGTGCCAGTAGTATCGGGGGGGACAGGGACGCTTATGGCTACACCTTC.

V usage is TRBV2 and J usage is TRBJ2-7; D uncertain. Germline CDR1 is SNHLY and CDR2 is FYNNEI. The V gene lost 7 bases and the J gene lost 0 bases, with 10 bases spanning the gap. CDR3 length equals 13 residues. This chain's CDR3 is CASTARSSYEQYF. CDR3 DNA: TGTGCCAGCACGGCGCGGTCCTCCTACGAGCAGTACTTC.

V usage is TRBV25-1 and J usage is TRBJ2-1; 12 nucleotides align to TRBD2. V lost 2 bases and J lost 5; bases outside the gene matches: 10. The CDR3 is 18 residues long. The germline V gene has CDR1 MGHDK and CDR2 SYGVNS. CDR3 region: CASSEISLLAGGHNEQFF. The CDR3 coding sequence is TGTGCCAGCAGTGAAATCTCCCTACTAGCGGGGGGTCACAATGAGCAGTTCTTC.

This clone was seen a handful of times. The CDR3 spells CAWSVRHLSGNTIYF. As DNA, the CDR3 is TGTGCCTGGAGTGTAAGGCACCTCTCTGGAAACACCATATATTTT. The chain has TRBV30 and TRBJ1-3; D gene unclear. Trimming cost V 0 bases and J 0 bases, with 9 bases left between them. CDR1 and CDR2 (germline): GTSNPN, SVGIG (reference sequence). The CDR3 length is 15 residues.